This T cell receptor beta chain was recovered during a study of blood T cell repertoires in COVID-19. Ages ranged from roughly 18 to 100 years, with residence in more than 20 US areas. Either two negative PCRs, clearance, or symptom resolution qualified Cohort 3 donors as recovered. The V end lost 6 bases, the J end lost 7 bases, and 9 bases lay between the germline ends. Germline loops: CDR1 GTSNPN, CDR2 SVGIG (reference sequence). CDR3 size: 10 residues. How the authors handled the data: Amplification of reference gene primers was used by the study to estimate nucleated cell counts. Profiled with immunoSEQ multiplex PCR; TCRdb holds only in-frame clones, not every one. V and J calls and clone size are those listed in that table; D and trimming were worked out from the DNA. The sample comprises around 470,000 clones, 90% of which are singletons, and 0.6% rests with the top ten.

The chain combines TRBV30 with TRBJ1-1; D ambiguous. This receptor was taken from a young man who had recovered from COVID-19. The sample comprised PBMCs or T cells enriched from blood (not recorded which). The chain's CDR3 is CACKPSEAFF. DNA of the CDR3: TGTGCCTGCAAACCCAGTGAAGCTTTCTTT.